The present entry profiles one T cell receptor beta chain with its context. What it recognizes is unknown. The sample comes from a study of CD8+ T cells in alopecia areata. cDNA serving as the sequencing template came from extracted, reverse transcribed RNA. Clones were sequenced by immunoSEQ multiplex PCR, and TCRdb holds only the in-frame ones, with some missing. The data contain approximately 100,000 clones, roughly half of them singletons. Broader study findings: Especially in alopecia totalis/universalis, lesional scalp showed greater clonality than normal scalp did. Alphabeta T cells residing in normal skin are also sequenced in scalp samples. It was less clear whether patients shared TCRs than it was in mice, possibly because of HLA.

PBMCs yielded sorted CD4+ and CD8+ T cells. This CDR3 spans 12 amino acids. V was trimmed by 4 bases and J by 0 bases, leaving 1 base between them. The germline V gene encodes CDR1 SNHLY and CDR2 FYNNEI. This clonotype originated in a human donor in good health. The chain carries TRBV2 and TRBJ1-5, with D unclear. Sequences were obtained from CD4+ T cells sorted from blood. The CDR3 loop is CASSGSNQPQHF. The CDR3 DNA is TGTGCCAGCAGTGGTAGCAATCAGCCCCAGCATTTT. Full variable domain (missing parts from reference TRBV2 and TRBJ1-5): EPEVTQTPSHQVTQMGQEVILRCVPISNHLYFYWYRQILGQKVEFLVSFYNNEISEKSEIFDDQFSVERPDGSNFTLKIRSTKLEDSAMYFCASSGSNQPQHFGDGTRLSIL.